One and the same sample provided the 28 T cell receptor beta chains below, sequenced in a study of blood T cell repertoires in COVID-19. Sequencing was performed with immunoSEQ multiplex PCR; in TCRdb, only in-frame clones are kept and a portion is missing. The sample includes around 250,000 clones, around 87% of them seen just once. The specimen sequenced was PBMCs or T cells enriched from blood (not recorded which). Every receptor here comes from a woman in her 50s who had recovered from COVID-19.

This clone was observed once. The chain couples TRBV5-4 to TRBJ2-7; perhaps TRBD1 as D (6 bases). The germline V gene encodes CDR1 SGHNT and CDR2 YYREEE (reference sequence). CDR3 length: 14 residues. Trimming took 0 bases from V and 6 from J, leaving 13 bases between them. In nucleotides, the CDR3 is TGTGCCAGCAGCTTGGCGGCAGGGGTGAGCGAGCAGTACTTC. This codes for CASSLAAGVSEQYF. Together with reference TRBV5-4 and TRBJ2-7, the CDR3 gives the full variable domain: ETGVTQSPTHLIKTRGQQVTLRCSSQSGHNTVSWYQQALGQGPQFIFQYYREEENGRGNFPPRFSGLQFPNYSSELNVNALELDDSALYLCASSLAAGVSEQYFGPGTRLTVT.

The chain links TRBV5-1 to TRBJ1-2, with D perhaps matching TRBD1 (5 bases). This CDR3 is 16 amino acids long. With 4 bases removed from V and 7 bases from J, the gap between germline ends came to 23 bases. Looked up from germline, CDR1 is SGHRS and CDR2 is YFSETQ. Written as DNA, the CDR3 is TGCGCCAGCAGCGCAGCGGGACTCCCGGAATCGGGTGGCTACACCTTC. Residues: CASSAAGLPESGGYTF. The whole variable domain, remainder taken from reference TRBV5-1 and TRBJ1-2, is KAGVTQTPRYLIKTRGQQVTLSCSPISGHRSVSWYQQTPGQGLQFLFEYFSETQRNKGNFPGRFSGRQFSNSRSEMNVSTLELGDSALYLCASSAAGLPESGGYTFGSGTRLTVV.

CDR3: CATSEPRLAGGTDTQYF. CDR3 coding DNA: TGTGCCACCAGTGAACCTCGACTAGCGGGCGGCACAGATACGCAGTATTTT. The chain carries TRBV24-1 and TRBJ2-3; 10 bases map to TRBD2. Unmatched junction bases numbered 7, after V lost 4 bases and J lost 1 base. The CDR3 loop spans 17 amino acids. Germline V gene sequence: CDR1 KGHDR, CDR2 SFDVKD.

The chain combines TRBV5-1 with TRBJ1-1; D remains unclear. V was pared by 5 bases and J by 5 bases, with 16 bases between. The germline V gene encodes CDR1 SGHRS and CDR2 YFSETQ. The CDR3 is 14 residues long. The CDR3 DNA reads TGCGCCAGCAGGATTCGGACTGGGCGGACTGAAGCTTTCTTT. As protein: CASRIRTGRTEAFF.

This chain uses TRBV10-3 with TRBJ2-3, with a tentative D call TRBD2 (6 bases). CDR1 and CDR2 from the germline V gene are ENHRY and SYGVKD. Trimming pared 6 bases from V and 8 bases from J, leaving 24 bases between. The CDR3 has 16 amino acids. As DNA, the CDR3 is TGTGCCATCAGCGCCCGGAGTAGCGGAGACTTCGTTACGCAGTATTTT. Encoded protein: CAISARSSGDFVTQYF.

This clone showed up just once. This chain joins TRBV7-9 and TRBJ1-2, with a possible D match to TRBD1 (5 bases). The CDR3 runs 14 residues. V lost 2 bases, J lost 7 bases, and 14 bases lay in between. Germline V lookup: CDR1 SEHNR, CDR2 FQNEAQ (reference sequence). This CDR3 reads CASSLNGQMAGYTF. The CDR3 DNA follows: TGTGCCAGCAGCTTAAATGGACAAATGGCTGGCTACACCTTC.

This clone was detected a few times. The rearrangement uses TRBV7-2 and TRBJ1-6, with D possibly TRBD1 on 5 matching bases. CDR1 SGHTA and CDR2 FQGNSA come from the germline V gene. Trimming pared 8 bases from V and 8 bases from J, leaving 16 bases between. CDR3 length: 14 residues. CDR3 sequence (DNA): TGTGCCAGCGTCCGGACACCATGGGATTCACCCCTCCACTTT. Translated, it gives CASVRTPWDSPLHF.

This clone was found once. The gene calls are TRBV27 and TRBJ1-2, with a weak D call TRBD1 (5 bases). The V and J ends lost 3 bases and 4 bases respectively, with 15 bases between them. Germline CDR1 is MNHEY and CDR2 is SMNVEV (reference sequence). This CDR3 has 15 amino acids. The CDR3 bases are TGTGCCAGCAGTTTTCGCGGGGCCAACTCCTATGGCTACACCTTC. Its translation: CASSFRGANSYGYTF.

The CDR3 DNA reads as TGTGCCAGCAGCTTGGCAAGCGGGGGGGTCCTCTCCTACAATGAGCAGTTCTTC. Protein sequence: CASSLASGGVLSYNEQFF. The chain is built from TRBV5-6 and TRBJ2-1; TRBD2 matches at 10 bases. The CDR3 totals 18 residues. Germline V CDR1 and CDR2: SGHDT, YYEEEE. V lost 0 bases to trimming and J lost 0 bases; unmatched junction nucleotides: 6.

This clone was counted between two and nine times. This chain uses TRBV28 with TRBJ2-7; 7 bases match TRBD1. Germline V gene sequence: CDR1 MDHEN, CDR2 SYDVKM. Unmatched junction bases numbered 11, after V lost 8 bases and J lost 1 base. The CDR3 loop spans 15 amino acids. In DNA, the CDR3 is TGTGCCAGCGGCGCCCTAGACAGGGCGTCCTACGAGCAGTACTTC. Translation gives CASGALDRASYEQYF.

This chain uses TRBV19 with TRBJ2-1; D may be TRBD2 (6 bases). This CDR3 is built from 16 residues. The germline gives CDR1 LNHDA, CDR2 SQIVND (reference sequence). V dropped 1 base and J dropped 1 base, with 11 bases sitting between them. CDR3 amino acids: CASSIVMGGSYNEQFF. CDR3 DNA sequence: TGTGCCAGTAGTATAGTAATGGGAGGATCCTACAATGAGCAGTTCTTC.

CDR3 sequence (DNA): TGTGCCAGCAGTTTGTGGGGAGATGAAAAACTGTTTTTT. Protein product: CASSLWGDEKLFF. The gene calls are TRBV27 and TRBJ1-4; D unresolved. From germline, CDR1 is MNHEY and CDR2 SMNVEV (reference sequence). The CDR3 is 13 residues long. V was pared by 3 bases and J by 6 bases, with 8 bases between.

The chain has TRBV9 and TRBJ2-7; TRBD1 aligns across 7 bases. J gave up 1 base and V 3 bases, and 1 base lay outside the gene matches. Germline CDR1 and CDR2: SGDLS and YYNGEE. The CDR3 extends over 13 amino acids. The CDR3 loop reads CASSARGSYEQYF. The DNA for the CDR3 is TGTGCCAGCAGCGCCAGGGGGTCCTACGAGCAGTACTTC.

The rearrangement joins TRBV6-5 to TRBJ2-7, with 7 bases that match TRBD2. This CDR3 spans 12 amino acids. Germline V CDR1 and CDR2: MNHEY, SVGAGI. V lost 7 bases, J lost 3 bases, and 3 bases stayed unmatched. The chain's CDR3 is CASTWEGYEQYF. In DNA form, the CDR3 reads TGTGCCAGCACCTGGGAGGGCTACGAGCAGTACTTC.

This rearrangement joins TRBV4-1 to TRBJ2-2; perhaps TRBD2 as D (5 bases). The CDR3 consists of 12 residues. Trimming took 1 base from V and 11 from J, leaving 8 bases between them. In germline, CDR1 is MGHRA, CDR2 YSYEKL. The CDR3 here is CASSQGLRELFF. DNA for the CDR3: TGCGCCAGCAGCCAAGGACTAAGAGAGCTGTTTTTT.

The rearrangement joins TRBV5-1 to TRBJ1-1; 9 nucleotides line up with TRBD1. Germline V gene data show CDR1 as SGHRS and CDR2 as YFSETQ. There are 16 residues in the CDR3. V trimming: 5 bases; J trimming: 1 base; junction bases outside the gene matches: 9. DNA for the CDR3: TGCGCCAGCAGGTCGGGACAGGGCTCTCCGAACACTGAAGCTTTCTTT. This encodes CASRSGQGSPNTEAFF.

This clone was observed once. This chain connects TRBV14 to TRBJ2-3; 7 bases are shared with TRBD1. In germline, CDR1 is SGHDN, CDR2 FVKESK. The CDR3 runs to 16 residues. V lost 0 bases and J lost 0; bases outside the gene matches: 3. The CDR3: CASSQDQGQSTDTQYF. CDR3 bases: TGTGCCAGCAGCCAAGATCAGGGACAGAGCACAGATACGCAGTATTTT.

This clone was detected only a few times. The chain uses TRBV11-2 and TRBJ2-3; D uncertain. Germline CDR1 SGHAT, CDR2 FQNNGV. The CDR3 contains 12 residues. The germline V and J ends were trimmed by 4 bases and 2 bases, with 4 bases remaining between them. CDR3 in amino acids: CASSSYTDTQYF. The CDR3 DNA follows: TGTGCCAGCAGCTCTTACACAGATACGCAGTATTTT.

This sequence joins TRBV6-1 and TRBJ1-1; D unresolved. This CDR3 comprises 14 residues. The V and J ends lost 2 bases and 6 bases respectively, with 13 bases between them. CDR1 and CDR2 from the germline V gene are MNHNS and SASEGT. The CDR3 loop is CASSESAESPEAFF. In DNA form, the CDR3 reads TGTGCCAGCAGTGAATCCGCGGAATCCCCTGAAGCTTTCTTT.

This chain connects TRBV11-2 to TRBJ1-1; D is perhaps TRBD1 (5 bases). The germline V gene has CDR1 SGHAT and CDR2 FQNNGV. The CDR3 is 12 residues long. With 4 bases removed from V and 7 bases from J, the gap between germline ends came to 10 bases. In DNA, the CDR3 is TGTGCCAGCAGCTCTACGGGGGGTGAAGCTTTCTTT. Amino acid sequence: CASSSTGGEAFF.

The chain couples TRBV7-6 to TRBJ2-1; D gene uncertain. Germline values: CDR1 SGHVS, CDR2 FNYEAQ. The CDR3 is 11 amino acids. With 3 bases removed from V and 9 bases from J, the gap between germline ends came to 6 bases. CDR3 coding DNA: TGTGCCAGCAGCTTTCAATCTGAGCAGTTCTTC. This sequence encodes CASSFQSEQFF.

This clone was counted a single time. J is TRBJ2-1 and V is TRBV7-6, with 16 bases aligning to TRBD2. CDR1 is SGHVS and CDR2 is FNYEAQ in the germline V gene. Trimming at V came to 5 bases and at J to 0 bases, leaving 4 bases not matched to a gene. This CDR3 contains 18 residues. CDR3 residues: CASSAGLAGGGSYNEQFF. The CDR3 DNA sequence: TGTGCCAGCAGCGCGGGACTAGCGGGAGGGGGCTCCTACAATGAGCAGTTCTTC.

V and J are TRBV5-1 and TRBJ2-1; 10 positions match TRBD2. V was clipped by 0 bases and J by 7 bases; unmatched bases: 4. This CDR3 region has 15 residues. Per germline, CDR1 SGHRS and CDR2 YFSETQ. This CDR3 reads CASSLGLAGFNEQFF. The CDR3 DNA follows: TGCGCCAGCAGCTTGGGACTAGCGGGCTTTAATGAGCAGTTCTTC.

The V call is TRBV6-5, the J call TRBJ1-5; D gene uncertain. From germline, CDR1 is MNHEY and CDR2 SVGAGI. Trimming cost V 8 bases and J 1 base, with 12 bases left between them. This CDR3 spans 14 amino acids. CDR3 bases: TGTGCCAGCTCCTACTCCAGGAGCAATCAGCCCCAGCATTTT. Translating it yields CASSYSRSNQPQHF.

The V call is TRBV5-1, the J call TRBJ1-1; the D is unclear. The CDR3 runs to 18 residues. Germline V gene data show CDR1 as SGHRS and CDR2 as YFSETQ. V gave up 0 bases and J gave up 1 base, with 19 bases separating them. The CDR3 region has the DNA TGCGCCAGCAGCTTGGCGGGGAGGGCCGGCCTCCGGAACACTGAAGCTTTCTTT. Translating it yields CASSLAGRAGLRNTEAFF.

This chain links TRBV19 with TRBJ1-6; D is possibly TRBD1 (5 bases). CDR3 length: 14 amino acids. CDR1 and CDR2 (germline): LNHDA, SQIVND (reference sequence). V lost 5 bases to trimming and J lost 5 bases, with 10 bases between them. Here the CDR3 DNA reads TGTGCCAGTAGTGTGGGACTAGATAATTCACCCCTCCACTTT. Translating it yields CASSVGLDNSPLHF.

CDR3 sequence: CASSDGGGTGELFF. CDR3 sequence (DNA): TGTGCCAGCAGTGATGGGGGCGGCACCGGGGAGCTGTTTTTT. The genes are TRBV2 and TRBJ2-2, with TRBD1 as a possible D gene (6 bases). With 3 bases removed from V and 4 bases from J, the gap between germline ends came to 9 bases. The germline V gene has CDR1 SNHLY and CDR2 FYNNEI. This CDR3 region has 14 residues.

The CDR3 bases are TGTGCCAGCAGCTTTGCAGAAACCGGGGAGCTGTTTTTT. This sequence encodes CASSFAETGELFF. The chain has TRBV11-2 and TRBJ2-2, with D hard to call. The CDR3 length is 13 residues. The germline V gene encodes CDR1 SGHAT and CDR2 FQNNGV. V lost 3 bases and J lost 5, with 7 bases in between.